The 10 T cell receptor beta chains reported below all come from one sample, sequenced in a study of blood T cells in healthy people across ages. Primers used in a second PCR of about 6 to 12 cycles were a sample-barcoded 5' primer and a J-beta primer mix. TCRdb redid the calling of the 5' RACE reads with MiXCR, one entry per CDR3 protein. The profile covers about 2 million distinct CDR3 sequences, with 49% appearing a single time and more than 2% taken by the ten largest. Sequencing used blood. These receptors all come from a woman between 40 and 50 years old in good health.

This chain connects TRBV29-1 to TRBJ2-3, with TRBD2 matching over 16 bases. With V trimmed by 4 bases and J by 4 bases, 2 bases remained unmatched. In germline, CDR1 is SQVTM, CDR2 ANQGSEA. The CDR3 is 15 residues long. Here the CDR3 DNA reads TGCAGCGTTGTCGGGACTAGCGGGGGGGCAGATACGCAGTATTTT. Amino acids: CSVVGTSGGADTQYF.

To note about this clonotype: Compared with germline, one end of the junction differs, possibly owing to a read error. The chain uses TRBV12-3 or TRBV12-4 and TRBJ1-2; 7 bases are a match to TRBD1. This CDR3 has 16 amino acids. The CDR3 nucleotides read TGTGCCAGCAGTTTGGGGTCCCAGACAGGGTTTTATGGCTGCACCTTC. This codes for CASSLGSQTGFYGCTF.

This clonotype was seen ten or more times. The chain carries TRBV6-2 or TRBV6-3 and TRBJ2-1; the D gene is possibly TRBD1 (6 bases). The CDR3 runs 12 residues. Germline V gene data show CDR1 as MNHEY and CDR2 as SVGEGT. Trimming removed 6 bases from V and 3 bases from J, with 6 bases in between. The CDR3 DNA is TGTGCCAGCAGGGACAGCTACAATGAGCAGTTCTTC. Protein sequence: CASRDSYNEQFF.

This clonotype was detected only once. V gene TRBV13 combines with J gene TRBJ2-1, with D possibly matching TRBD1 (6 bases). This CDR3 has 16 residues. V lost 2 bases and J lost 12, with 23 bases in between. CDR1 is PRHDT and CDR2 is FYEKMQ in the germline V gene (reference sequence). Here the CDR3 reads CASSLPASETGDGQFF. CDR3 in DNA: TGTGCCAGCAGCTTACCGGCCTCTGAGACAGGAGATGGGCAGTTCTTC.

The gene calls are TRBV14 and TRBJ1-6; no clear D. Germline CDR1 SGHDN, CDR2 FVKESK. The CDR3 is made up of 13 amino acids. With 2 bases removed from V and 4 bases from J, the gap between germline ends came to 3 bases. In DNA form, the CDR3 reads TGTGCCAGCAGCCAATGGTATAATTCACCCCTCCACTTT. Translating it yields CASSQWYNSPLHF.

The chain joins TRBV6-4 to TRBJ1-2, with D maybe TRBD1 (6 bases). The CDR3 length is 15 residues. Per the germline V gene, CDR1 is MRHNA and CDR2 is SNTAGT. Trimming cost V 0 bases and J 8 bases, with 16 bases left between them. The CDR3: CASSDSTGKGLGYTF. In DNA form, the CDR3 reads TGTGCCAGCAGTGACTCCACAGGGAAAGGGTTGGGCTACACCTTC.

This chain joins TRBV14 and TRBJ2-6; 9 bases match TRBD1. After removal of 6 bases from V and 3 bases from J, the junction contained 9 bases not matched to a gene. The CDR3 loop spans 17 amino acids. Looked up from germline, CDR1 is SGHDN and CDR2 is FVKESK. CDR3 residues: CASSLRTGAFGANVLTF. The CDR3 DNA follows: TGTGCCAGCAGTCTTAGGACAGGGGCATTTGGGGCCAACGTCCTGACTTTC.

This clonotype was recorded a few times. The gene calls are TRBV6-6 and TRBJ2-1, with D possibly TRBD1 on 6 matching bases. V dropped 7 bases and J dropped 3 bases, with 19 bases sitting between them. The V gene's germline CDR1 is MNHNY and CDR2 SVGAGI (reference sequence). The CDR3 has 16 amino acids. The DNA of the CDR3 is TGTGCCAGCAACCAACAGGGTTTAAACCACTACAATGAGCAGTTCTTC. Translated: CASNQQGLNHYNEQFF.

The chain joins TRBV6-5 to TRBJ1-1; TRBD1 might be the D (5 bases). The CDR3 has 15 amino acids. V shed 2 bases and J shed 5 bases, with 15 bases lying between them. Germline lookup yields CDR1 MNHEY and CDR2 SVGAGI. Here the CDR3 DNA reads TGTGCCAGCAGTTACGACCAGGGAGGTTGGACTGAAGCTTTCTTT. This sequence encodes CASSYDQGGWTEAFF.

V usage is TRBV7-2 and J usage is TRBJ2-3, with D maybe TRBD2 (10 bases). The germline V gene encodes CDR1 SGHTA and CDR2 FQGNSA. V lost 7 bases, J lost 2 bases, and 31 bases lay in between. The CDR3 loop spans 20 amino acids. The CDR3 DNA follows: TGTGCCAGCACCGTGGGACAGGGCCCTCAGCGGGGGGGCTTCACAGATACGCAGTATTTT. Protein: CASTVGQGPQRGGFTDTQYF.